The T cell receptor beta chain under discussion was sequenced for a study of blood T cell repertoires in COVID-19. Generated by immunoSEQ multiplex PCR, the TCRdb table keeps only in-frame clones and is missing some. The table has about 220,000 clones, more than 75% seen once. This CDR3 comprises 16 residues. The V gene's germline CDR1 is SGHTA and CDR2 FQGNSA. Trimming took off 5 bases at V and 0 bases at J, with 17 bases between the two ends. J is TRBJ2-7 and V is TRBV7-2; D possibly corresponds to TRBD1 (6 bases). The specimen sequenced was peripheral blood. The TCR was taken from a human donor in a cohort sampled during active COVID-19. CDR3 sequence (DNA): TGTGCCAGCAGCCGCGGACAGTATCATGCCTCCTACGAGCAGTACTTC. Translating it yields CASSRGQYHASYEQYF.